This entry is about one TCR beta chain. Its target is unknown. This specimen belongs to a study of cytomegalovirus exposure and HLA in healthy donors. General study points: Sequencing probably produced one cluster of sequence variants that were highly shared. In vitro, three CMV-associated chains proved specific for CMV antigens.

Amplification used 60 Vbeta primers and 13 Jbeta primers. Method: immunoSEQ multiplex PCR; TCRdb's copy keeps in-frame clones and lacks some. The table records roughly 170,000 clones, over 70% of them present only once. This CDR3 has 16 amino acids. Germline V gene lookup returns CDR1 SGHNT and CDR2 YYREEE (reference sequence). The germline V and J ends were trimmed by 0 bases and 5 bases, with 18 bases remaining between them. The clonotype originates from a woman in her twenties or thirties in good health and CMV-seronegative. The sequencing sample was made of PBMCs. This chain connects TRBV5-4 to TRBJ2-7; no definite D call. This CDR3 is CASSLDGRVPVDEQYF. DNA of the CDR3: TGTGCCAGCAGCTTGGATGGTCGGGTCCCTGTAGACGAGCAGTACTTC.